This entry lists 30 T cell receptor beta chains sequenced from one sample in a study of graft-versus-host responses after intestinal transplantation. Sequencing was performed with immunoSEQ multiplex PCR; in TCRdb, only in-frame clones are kept and a portion is missing. The sample holds about 51,000 clones, 85% to 95% seen once. Their recognized antigens are unknown. The sequences come from unstimulated CD8+ T cells sorted from spleen or lymph node cells, collected before transplant. The receptors stem from a human donor who was the organ donor for an intestinal transplant.

This chain joins TRBV9 and TRBJ1-1; D remains ambiguous. Trimming took off 2 bases at V and 2 bases at J, with 13 bases between the two ends. From germline, CDR1 is SGDLS and CDR2 YYNGEE. CDR3 length equals 15 residues. CDR3: CASSVDGDPNTEAFF. The CDR3 nucleotides read TGTGCCAGCAGCGTCGATGGAGACCCAAACACTGAAGCTTTCTTT.

This chain connects TRBV5-1 to TRBJ2-7; weak D call: TRBD2 (6 bases). CDR1 is SGHRS, CDR2 YFSETQ, per germline. There are 14 residues in the CDR3. V gave up 0 bases and J gave up 4 bases, with 11 bases separating them. CDR3 in amino acids: CASSLVGGDYEQYF. The CDR3 nucleotides are TGCGCCAGCAGCTTGGTTGGCGGGGATTACGAGCAGTACTTC. Full variable domain (outside the CDR3, taken from reference TRBV5-1 and TRBJ2-7): KAGVTQTPRYLIKTRGQQVTLSCSPISGHRSVSWYQQTPGQGLQFLFEYFSETQRNKGNFPGRFSGRQFSNSRSEMNVSTLELGDSALYLCASSLVGGDYEQYFGPGTRLTVT.

This chain joins TRBV11-2 and TRBJ2-7, with D possibly being TRBD1 or TRBD2 (6 bases each). V was cut by 3 bases and J by 5 bases, with 17 bases left in between. This CDR3 region has 15 residues. The germline CDR1 and CDR2 sequences are SGHAT and FQNNGV. CDR3 nucleotides: TGTGCCAGCAGCTTCCAACCGGGGGCTTCGCACGAGCAGTACTTC. Its protein product is CASSFQPGASHEQYF.

The V and J genes are TRBV9 and TRBJ1-2; tentatively, D is TRBD1 (6 bases). The length of the CDR3 is 14 residues. V lost 4 bases to trimming and J lost 6 bases, with 16 bases between them. Germline CDR1 and CDR2: SGDLS and YYNGEE. The CDR3 DNA follows: TGTGCCAGCAGCTCACAAGCCAACAGGGATGGCTACACCTTC. This translates into CASSSQANRDGYTF. Filled out from reference TRBV9 and TRBJ1-2, the complete variable domain reads DSGVTQTPKHLITATGQRVTLRCSPRSGDLSVYWYQQSLDQGLQFLIQYYNGEERAKGNILERFSAQQFPDLHSELNLSSLELGDSALYFCASSSQANRDGYTFGSGTRLTVV.

The V and J genes are TRBV27 and TRBJ2-7; 12 bases line up with TRBD2. This CDR3 comprises 14 residues. Trimming removed 5 bases from V and 3 bases from J; junction bases left unmatched: 2. Germline CDR1 reads MNHEY; CDR2 reads SMNVEV (reference sequence). CDR3 in amino acids: CASSGLAGFYEQYF. The CDR3 DNA reads TGTGCCAGCAGTGGACTAGCGGGGTTCTACGAGCAGTACTTC.

This chain uses TRBV27 with TRBJ2-2; weak D call: TRBD1 (5 bases). CDR1 and CDR2 from the germline V gene are MNHEY and SMNVEV (reference sequence). With 8 bases removed from V and 6 bases from J, the gap between germline ends came to 13 bases. The CDR3 has 13 residues. CDR3 bases: TGTGCCAGCGGTGACCAGGGCTCCGGGGAGCTGTTTTTT. Encoded protein: CASGDQGSGELFF.

V and J are TRBV7-6 and TRBJ2-7, with D possibly matching TRBD1 (6 bases). Per germline, CDR1 SGHVS and CDR2 FNYEAQ. The CDR3 is made up of 16 amino acids. V shed 5 bases and J shed 2 bases, with 19 bases lying between them. DNA for the CDR3: TGTGCCAGCAGCCCAGGGGCCGAAGGGGCGCCCTACGAGCAGTACTTC. Translated, it gives CASSPGAEGAPYEQYF.

The V call is TRBV30, the J call TRBJ2-7; TRBD1 agrees at 7 bases. Germline V gene lookup returns CDR1 GTSNPN and CDR2 SVGIG (reference sequence). After removal of 3 bases from V and 3 bases from J, the junction contained 2 bases not matched to a gene. This CDR3 region has 12 residues. CDR3 sequence reads: CAWSGDSYEQYF. The CDR3 DNA is TGTGCCTGGAGCGGGGACAGCTACGAGCAGTACTTC.

The rearrangement links TRBV5-1 to TRBJ1-2; a weak D match, TRBD1 (6 bases). V was trimmed by 4 bases and J by 7 bases, leaving 26 bases between them. The CDR3 runs to 17 residues. In germline, CDR1 is SGHRS, CDR2 YFSETQ. In DNA form, the CDR3 reads TGCGCCAGCAGCCCAGGTTTAGGGCAGGGGTCGAATGGTGGCTACACCTTC. Translating it yields CASSPGLGQGSNGGYTF.

This rearrangement joins TRBV4-3 to TRBJ1-5; no clear D. V was cut by 11 bases and J by 7 bases, with 15 bases left in between. The germline gives CDR1 LGHNA, CDR2 YSLEER. The length of the CDR3 is 12 residues. The CDR3 here is CAEGSWIQPQHF. For the CDR3, the DNA is TGCGCCGAAGGCAGTTGGATCCAGCCCCAGCATTTT.

V gene TRBV4-3 combines with J gene TRBJ2-3; D is tentatively TRBD1 or TRBD2 (5 bases each). CDR1 is LGHNA, CDR2 YSLEER, per germline. The CDR3 has 19 amino acids. V lost 3 bases to trimming and J lost 2 bases, with 24 bases between them. CDR3 sequence reads: CASSQWINLRDGHTDTQYF. DNA of the CDR3: TGCGCCAGCAGCCAGTGGATCAATCTCCGGGACGGTCACACAGATACGCAGTATTTT.

The chain carries TRBV11-3 and TRBJ1-1; TRBD1 might be the D (5 bases). Trimming stripped 0 bases from V and 7 bases from J, with 9 bases between. The CDR3 is 13 amino acids. Germline V CDR1 and CDR2: SGHNT, YENEEA. The chain's CDR3 is CASSLDWGSEAFF. The CDR3 bases are TGTGCCAGCAGCTTAGATTGGGGGAGTGAAGCTTTCTTT.

The CDR3 bases are TGTGCCAGTAGTATTCCCCGGGACAGGGTGCCTTGGAATGGCTACACCTTC. Translating it yields CASSIPRDRVPWNGYTF. V gene TRBV19 combines with J gene TRBJ1-2, with 9 bases matching TRBD1. V lost 3 bases to trimming and J lost 6 bases; unmatched junction nucleotides: 14. The germline CDR1 and CDR2 sequences are LNHDA and SQIVND (reference sequence). This CDR3 spans 17 amino acids. Drawing the rest from reference TRBV19 and TRBJ1-2, the complete variable domain is DGGITQSPKYLFRKEGQNVTLSCEQNLNHDAMYWYRQDPGQGLRLIYYSQIVNDFQKGDIAEGYSVSREKKESFPLTVTSAQKNPTAFYLCASSIPRDRVPWNGYTFGSGTRLTVV.

This clone was recorded once. The chain has TRBV7-6 and TRBJ2-1; TRBD1 is a possible D gene (7 bases). Trimming removed 3 bases at V and 1 base at J, with 25 bases between. This CDR3 comprises 20 residues. CDR1 SGHVS and CDR2 FNYEAQ come from the germline V gene. The CDR3 loop reads CASSLGPGTAGIGSYNEQFF. The CDR3 bases are TGTGCCAGCAGCTTGGGCCCCGGGACAGCGGGTATAGGGTCCTACAATGAGCAGTTCTTC.

The rearrangement joins TRBV4-3 to TRBJ2-3; D not certain. V was pared by 1 base and J by 4 bases, with 6 bases between. CDR1 and CDR2 (germline): LGHNA, YSLEER. This CDR3 has 13 amino acids. The CDR3 region has the DNA TGCGCCAGCAGCCAAGTACGCGCAGATACGCAGTATTTT. Translated: CASSQVRADTQYF.

The V and J genes are TRBV25-1 and TRBJ1-3; D is possibly TRBD1 (5 bases). The CDR3 has 17 residues. V dropped 6 bases and J dropped 0 bases, with 18 bases sitting between them. CDR1 and CDR2 (germline): MGHDK, SYGVNS. CDR3 loop: CASSETGPQSSGNTIYF. For the CDR3, the DNA is TGTGCCAGCAGCGAAACGGGACCGCAGAGCTCTGGAAACACCATATATTTT.

This chain connects TRBV9 to TRBJ1-1; TRBD1 aligns across 11 bases. CDR3 length: 14 residues. With 6 bases clipped from V and 5 bases from J, the junction kept 6 bases outside the gene matches. CDR1 is SGDLS and CDR2 is YYNGEE in the germline V gene. The CDR3 bases are TGTGCCAGCAAAAGGGGACAGGGGGAGACTGAAGCTTTCTTT. This codes for CASKRGQGETEAFF.

V is TRBV4-2 and J is TRBJ2-7; D call uncertain. V dropped 0 bases and J dropped 0 bases, with 15 bases sitting between them. Germline CDR1 and CDR2: LGHNA and YNFKEQ. The CDR3 covers 17 residues. In nucleotides, the CDR3 is TGTGCCAGCAGCCAAGATTTACTGTCAGAGAGCTCCTACGAGCAGTACTTC. Its protein product is CASSQDLLSESSYEQYF.

V gene TRBV19 combines with J gene TRBJ1-2; 7 positions agree with TRBD1. With V trimmed by 3 bases and J by 5 bases, 6 bases remained unmatched. The CDR3 sequence is 14 residues long. Germline V lookup: CDR1 LNHDA, CDR2 SQIVND (reference sequence). The CDR3 loop is CASSMEQGSYGYTF. The CDR3, as DNA: TGTGCCAGTAGTATGGAACAGGGGTCTTATGGCTACACCTTC.

This chain joins TRBV6-5 and TRBJ2-5, with TRBD2 matching over 12 bases. From germline, CDR1 is MNHEY and CDR2 SVGAGI. Trimming removed 6 bases from V and 1 base from J; junction bases left unmatched: 3. The length of the CDR3 is 15 residues. The CDR3 loop reads CASSRLAGVQETQYF. Written as DNA, the CDR3 is TGTGCCAGCAGCCGACTAGCGGGAGTCCAAGAGACCCAGTACTTC.

Only a few counts were recorded for this clone. The DNA for the CDR3 is TGTGCCAGCAGCCAAGTAGAGGGGGGGCAAGAGACCCAGTACTTC. Encoded protein: CASSQVEGGQETQYF. The chain uses TRBV4-2 and TRBJ2-5; D might be TRBD2 (7 bases). CDR1 and CDR2 from the germline V gene are LGHNA and YNFKEQ. The CDR3 sequence is 15 residues long. Between the trimmed V and J ends, which lost 1 base and 2 bases, there was a span of 11 bases.

The chain employs TRBV10-3 and TRBJ2-7, with 8 bases aligning to TRBD1. The CDR3 extends over 16 amino acids. Looked up from germline, CDR1 is ENHRY and CDR2 is SYGVKD. The ends lost 4 bases at V and 5 bases at J; junction bases unmatched: 13. The CDR3 reads CAISGLSSRGLDEQYF. The CDR3 DNA is TGTGCCATCAGTGGCCTATCTAGCAGGGGGCTCGACGAGCAGTACTTC.

The rearrangement links TRBV4-3 to TRBJ1-5; D is unresolved. The V and J ends lost 3 bases and 5 bases respectively, with 11 bases between them. This CDR3 contains 14 residues. Germline CDR1 and CDR2: LGHNA and YSLEER. The CDR3 protein is CASSQVGGYQPQHF. Here the CDR3 DNA reads TGCGCCAGCAGCCAGGTCGGCGGGTATCAGCCCCAGCATTTT.

The sample holds one count of this clone. The chain uses TRBV7-3 and TRBJ2-7; TRBD1 matches 7 bases. V lost 2 bases to trimming and J lost 4 bases; unmatched junction nucleotides: 5. Germline V gene lookup returns CDR1 SGHTA and CDR2 FQGTGA. There are 14 residues in the CDR3. CDR3 loop: CASSLYRGSYEQYF. The CDR3 coding sequence is TGTGCCAGCAGCTTATACAGGGGTTCGTACGAGCAGTACTTC.

The CDR3 protein is CASSLRPFNQPQHF. For the CDR3, the DNA is TGTGCCAGCAGTTTACGTCCTTTTAATCAGCCCCAGCATTTT. The rearrangement joins TRBV27 to TRBJ1-5, with D unclear. V was pared by 2 bases and J by 4 bases, with 9 bases between. The germline gives CDR1 MNHEY, CDR2 SMNVEV (reference sequence). This CDR3 spans 14 amino acids.

Here the CDR3 reads CASRLGQGAYEQYF. The CDR3 DNA reads TGCGCCAGCAGACTCGGACAGGGGGCCTACGAGCAGTACTTC. This chain links TRBV5-1 with TRBJ2-5, with TRBD1 identical over 10 bases. The J call may be wrong; the DNA end is better matched by TRBJ2-7. Germline values: CDR1 SGHRS, CDR2 YFSETQ. This CDR3 spans 14 amino acids.

This clone was found once. The rearrangement links TRBV11-2 to TRBJ1-2; D not certain. The germline gives CDR1 SGHAT, CDR2 FQNNGV. V was trimmed by 5 bases and J by 3 bases, leaving 19 bases between them. The CDR3 consists of 16 residues. CDR3 sequence: CASSPNPEGLDYGYTF. The CDR3 DNA is TGTGCCAGCAGCCCGAACCCTGAGGGTTTGGACTATGGCTACACCTTC.

The rearrangement joins TRBV6-1 to TRBJ2-4; no reliable D call. The CDR3 extends over 16 amino acids. V was clipped by 3 bases and J by 0 bases, with 12 bases between them. The germline V gene encodes CDR1 MNHNS and CDR2 SASEGT. In DNA, the CDR3 is TGTGCCAGCAGTGACGGACGGAGCAAAGCCAAAAACATTCAGTACTTC. As protein: CASSDGRSKAKNIQYF.

CDR3 bases: TGCGCCAGCAGCCACGGTACAGGGGGCATAGGCTCACCCCTCCACTTT. It is translated as CASSHGTGGIGSPLHF. The gene calls are TRBV4-3 and TRBJ1-6, with 9 bases that match TRBD1. The V segment lost 3 bases and the J segment 10 bases; nucleotides outside the gene matches: 10. The CDR3 contains 16 residues. Germline CDR1 reads LGHNA; CDR2 reads YSLEER.

The chain employs TRBV6-5 and TRBJ1-2, with D possibly matching TRBD1 (5 bases). The CDR3 covers 13 residues. Germline CDR1 and CDR2: MNHEY and SVGAGI. Between the trimmed V and J ends, which lost 8 bases and 4 bases, there was a span of 14 bases. The CDR3, as DNA: TGTGCCAGCGGGGGGACTCGGCCCTATGGCTACACCTTC. This encodes CASGGTRPYGYTF.